This T cell receptor beta chain was identified in a study of CD8 T cells in Susac syndrome. CDR3 length: 17 amino acids. Germline lookup yields CDR1 MDHEN and CDR2 SYDVKM. Trimming cost V 6 bases and J 4 bases, with 24 bases left between them. An input of roughly 0.45 to 1 ug of RNA was subjected to reverse transcription using random hexamers. Each CDR3 protein is one row after TCRdb ran MiXCR on the immunoSEQ multiplex PCR reads. The sample contains 150,000 to 200,000 distinct CDR3 sequences, approximately 94% of which appear only once. Peripheral blood CD8+ and CD4+ T cells were profiled by TCR beta sequencing. Patients with stable or active relapsing-remitting disease, all of them treatment-naive, made up the multiple sclerosis controls. Negative isolation was used for CD8+ and CD4+ T cells and FACS enrichment for TEMRA cells.

This chain joins TRBV28 and TRBJ2-5; unclear D gene. The TCR sequence derives from a human donor with multiple sclerosis. The source material was CD4+ T cells from PBMCs. The CDR3 nucleotides are TGTGCCAGCAGCCGCCCTCTAGGCTGGCCCCCGCCAGAGACCCAGTACTTC. Its translation is CASSRPLGWPPPETQYF.